The sample holds many counts of the clone carrying this T cell receptor beta chain. What it binds is not known. TCRdb fed the 5' RACE reads into MiXCR, producing one record per CDR3 protein. This sample has 20,000 to 30,000 distinct CDR3 sequences, with about 4.7% found just once. The sample comes from a study of spatial heterogeneity in lung cancer. In the study overall: Compared with alpha-chain sequences, beta-chain sequences were consistently detected in greater numbers.

Sample time point: sample taken at primary tumor resection. Whole RNA, which was extracted from tumor, nontumor lung tissue or frozen PBMC, was sequenced without any cell sorting. Regarding the study as a whole: Ubiquitous expanded tumor TCRs were observed in blood more at resection than follow-up.

The CDR3 covers 15 residues. V lost 4 bases to trimming and J lost 5 bases; unmatched junction nucleotides: 9. The germline CDR1 and CDR2 sequences are SGHRS and YFSETQ. V gene TRBV5-1 combines with J gene TRBJ2-3, with 8 bases fitting TRBD1. The sequenced sample was PBMCs, obtained at surgery. This receptor was identified in a male donor with early-stage non-small cell lung cancer. In DNA form, the CDR3 reads TGCGCCAGCAGCCAAACAGGGGGAAGGGGAGATACGCAGTATTTT. Residues: CASSQTGGRGDTQYF.